Below, 2 T cell receptor beta chains from the same sample are listed, as sequenced in a study of T cells in Graves' hyperthyroidism and ophthalmopathy. TCR beta CDR3 regions were amplified from RNA transcripts. RT-PCR in the first round (using the HTBI primer set) targeted the TCR CDR3. TCRdb re-called the multiplex PCR reads through MiXCR, storing one row per CDR3 protein. The sample has some 720,000 distinct CDR3 sequences, around 17% seen once. The specimen sequenced was blood. Source of these receptors: a man younger than 35 with Graves' hyperthyroidism.

This clonotype has only a few counts. At one boundary the junction diverges from the germline segment, which might be a read error. V and J are TRBV18 and TRBJ2-4, with 9 bases fitting TRBD1. The CDR3 is 18 amino acids. Germline CDR1 reads KGHSH; CDR2 reads LQKENI. The CDR3 DNA sequence: TGTGCCAGCTCACCCTTGTCCCGTTATACGACAGGGGGAAACATTCAGCACTTC. Translating it yields CASSPLSRYTTGGNIQHF. Full variable domain (rest looked up from reference TRBV18 and TRBJ2-4): NAGVMQNPRHLVRRRGQEARLRCSPMKGHSHVYWYRQLPEEGLKFMVYLQKENIIDESGMPKERFSAEFPKEGPSILRIQQVVRGDSAAYFCASSPLSRYTTGGNIQHFGAGTRLSVL.

This clonotype came up many times. The chain carries TRBV12-3 or TRBV12-4 and TRBJ2-1, with 9 bases lining up with TRBD2. After removal of 2 bases from V and 5 bases from J, the junction contained 4 bases not matched to a gene. This CDR3 is built from 15 residues. Written as DNA, the CDR3 is TGTGCCAGCAGTTTAATGACTAGCGGTAACAATGAGCAGTTCTTC. Translated, it gives CASSLMTSGNNEQFF.